This record concerns one T cell receptor beta chain sequence. Its specificity is unknown. The CDR3 contains 11 residues. V shed 7 bases and J 9 bases; nucleotides not matched to a gene: 4. CDR1 is SQVTM and CDR2 is ANQGSEA in the germline V gene. Regarding treatment: oral pan-JAK inhibitor, 5-10 mg twice daily. Alopecia areata patients provided lesional scalp punch biopsies and peripheral blood. This record comes from a study of CD8+ T cells in alopecia areata. General study results and limits: Expanded CD8+ clones among the top 100, as well as scalp clonality, were significantly decreased by tofacitinib. Lesional scalp, especially alopecia totalis/universalis, showed higher clonality than normal scalp. Persistence of many expanded lesional clones was seen in scalp and blood during tofacitinib.

cDNA prepared by RNA extraction and subsequent reverse transcription served as the template for sequencing. TCRdb's copy holds only in-frame clones and misses some; the assay was immunoSEQ multiplex PCR. The sample lists fewer than 200,000 clones; 58% were seen once. This sequence was found in a human donor with alopecia areata. The chain links TRBV29-1 to TRBJ2-1, with 9 bases lining up with TRBD2. The specimen was CD4+ T cells sorted from blood, collected at approximately week 56, from a patient treated with tofacitinib. CDR3 sequence (DNA): TGCAGCGGGGGACTAGCCTTTGAGCAGTTCTTC. This encodes CSGGLAFEQFF.